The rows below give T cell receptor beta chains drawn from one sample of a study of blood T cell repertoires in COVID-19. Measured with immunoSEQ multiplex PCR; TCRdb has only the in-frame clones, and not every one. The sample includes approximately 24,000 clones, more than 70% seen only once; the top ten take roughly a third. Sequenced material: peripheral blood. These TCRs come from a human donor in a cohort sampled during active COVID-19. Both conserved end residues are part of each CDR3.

CDR3: CASSLLQIDGNYGYTF
J: TRBJ1-2
V: TRBV7-2

CDR3: CASSTGGSQETQYF
J: TRBJ2-5
V: TRBV5-4

CDR3: CASSVDSATSYEQYF
J: TRBJ2-7
V: TRBV7-2

CDR3: CASSLEGINEKLFF
J: TRBJ1-4
V: TRBV5-4

CDR3: CASSLATWTATYEQYF
J: TRBJ2-7
V: TRBV5-6

CDR3: CALGGLGTYEQYF
J: TRBJ2-7
V: TRBV28

CDR3: CASSTGRGGSLLNSPLHF
J: TRBJ1-6
V: TRBV27

CDR3: CASSQEISADTQYF
J: TRBJ2-3
V: TRBV4-1

CDR3: CASSDPGQSVKQYF
J: TRBJ2-7
V: TRBV25-1

CDR3: CASSQGTGRLNTQYF
J: TRBJ2-3
V: TRBV11-3

CDR3: CASRILGEGTQYF
J: TRBJ2-5
V: TRBV6-5

CDR3: CASSNRGHTEAFF
J: TRBJ1-1
V: TRBV25-1

CDR3: CASSFFDRAYEQYF
J: TRBJ2-7
V: TRBV5-6

CDR3: CSVYTGGDEKLFF
J: TRBJ1-4
V: TRBV29-1

CDR3: CASRTRDRGIETQYF
J: TRBJ2-5
V: TRBV27

CDR3: CASSYSNRGRGEKLFF
J: TRBJ1-4
V: TRBV6-5

CDR3: CASTRTSGSGANVLTF
J: TRBJ2-6
V: TRBV6-6

CDR3: CASSLREGNTEAFF
J: TRBJ1-1
V: TRBV7-9

CDR3: CSAMGQGREKLFF
J: TRBJ1-4
V: TRBV29-1

CDR3: CASTRGGSNYGYTF
J: TRBJ1-2
V: TRBV28

CDR3: CASSLATASSGANVLTF
J: TRBJ2-6
V: TRBV5-1

CDR3: CASSLGGQGGYGYTF
J: TRBJ1-2
V: TRBV7-2

CDR3: CASSTNRGYQQYF
J: TRBJ2-7
V: TRBV7-2

CDR3: CATSALGLANDNEQFF
J: TRBJ2-1
V: TRBV24-1

CDR3: CASSQGVNSYEQYF
J: TRBJ2-7
V: TRBV4-3

CDR3: CATSRGQGAGYEQYF
J: TRBJ2-7
V: TRBV15

CDR3: CASSNLAGGVNEQFF
J: TRBJ2-1
V: TRBV3-1/TRBV3-2

CDR3: CASSSKTGNNEKLFF
J: TRBJ1-4
V: TRBV7-8

CDR3: CASSPNPDTGELFF
J: TRBJ2-2
V: TRBV18

CDR3: CASSQVVGNTIYF
J: TRBJ1-3
V: TRBV4-2

CDR3: CASTQSFEQFF
J: TRBJ2-1
V: TRBV5-5

CDR3: CASSSRPGQGYNEQFF
J: TRBJ2-1
V: TRBV18

CDR3: CASSFRSRAVDSGELFF
J: TRBJ2-2
V: TRBV5-6

CDR3: CASSEGTGYGYTF
J: TRBJ1-2
V: TRBV10-1

CDR3: CASSLPSQAGGSRGQPQHF
J: TRBJ1-5
V: TRBV28

CDR3: CARAGIVRGGETQYF
J: TRBJ2-5
V: TRBV2

CDR3: CASSNAGTGKAFF
J: TRBJ1-1
V: TRBV19